What follows are 17 T cell receptor beta chains derived from one specimen sequenced in a study of cytomegalovirus exposure and HLA in healthy donors. PCR involved 60 Vbeta and 13 Jbeta primers. Sequencing used immunoSEQ multiplex PCR; TCRdb keeps in-frame clones, though not all of them. The sample yields 100,000 to 150,000 clones, 70% to 85% seen once. Material: PBMCs. The origin of the receptors is a man younger than 30 in good health and CMV-seronegative.

The gene calls are TRBV7-2 and TRBJ2-7; 9 bases are a match to TRBD2. The germline V gene encodes CDR1 SGHTA and CDR2 FQGNSA. With V trimmed by 5 bases and J by 0 bases, 2 bases remained unmatched. There are 14 residues in the CDR3. The CDR3 sequence: CASSPLAGSYEQYF. Here the CDR3 DNA reads TGTGCCAGCAGCCCACTAGCGGGCTCCTACGAGCAGTACTTC.

The chain links TRBV6-1 to TRBJ2-5, with 9 positions matching TRBD2. The V gene end was trimmed by 2 bases and the J gene end by 7 bases; junction bases not matched to a gene: 11. Looked up from germline, CDR1 is MNHNS and CDR2 is SASEGT. The CDR3 spans 16 residues. CDR3 sequence (DNA): TGTGCCAGCAGTGAATGGGAGAGTAGCGGGGGAGGGACCCAGTACTTC. This codes for CASSEWESSGGGTQYF.

The rearrangement joins TRBV7-8 to TRBJ2-7; 7 nucleotides align to TRBD1. The V gene end was trimmed by 3 bases and the J gene end by 1 base; junction bases not matched to a gene: 9. From germline, CDR1 is SGHVS and CDR2 FQNEAQ. The CDR3 runs to 16 residues. CDR3 in DNA: TGTGCCAGCAGCTTTGGGACAGCCCGTCCTTCCTACGAGCAGTACTTC. As protein: CASSFGTARPSYEQYF.

The V gene is TRBV9, the J gene TRBJ2-7, with TRBD1 identical over 9 bases. Germline V lookup: CDR1 SGDLS, CDR2 YYNGEE. With 4 bases clipped from V and 6 bases from J, the junction kept 8 bases outside the gene matches. This CDR3 region has 14 residues. CDR3 in DNA: TGTGCCAGCAGCTCACCGGGACAGGGAACCGAGCAGTACTTC. This codes for CASSSPGQGTEQYF.

This chain joins TRBV6-5 and TRBJ2-1; 7 bases are shared with TRBD2. The CDR3 length is 16 residues. Germline values: CDR1 MNHEY, CDR2 SVGAGI. Germline trimming cut 2 bases from V and 0 bases from J; bases unmatched to any gene: 4. The DNA for the CDR3 is TGTGCCAGCAGTTACCTCGGGGGGAGCTCCTACAATGAGCAGTTCTTC. Protein: CASSYLGGSSYNEQFF.

This rearrangement joins TRBV5-1 to TRBJ2-7; the match to TRBD1 covers 9 bases. The V gene's germline CDR1 is SGHRS and CDR2 YFSETQ. The V segment lost 4 bases and the J segment 2 bases; nucleotides outside the gene matches: 10. This CDR3 comprises 16 residues. The CDR3: CASSPNAGTGTYEQYF. The CDR3 region has the DNA TGCGCCAGCAGCCCTAACGCCGGGACAGGGACCTACGAGCAGTACTTC.

The V call is TRBV5-1, the J call TRBJ1-3, with 8 bases fitting TRBD1. Germline V gene data show CDR1 as SGHRS and CDR2 as YFSETQ. V lost 6 bases to trimming and J lost 4 bases; unmatched junction nucleotides: 18. This CDR3 contains 18 residues. CDR3 in amino acids: CASTIGEGQESAGNTIYF. CDR3 nucleotides: TGCGCCAGCACCATTGGGGAGGGACAGGAATCAGCGGGAAACACCATATATTTT. Full variable domain (rest looked up from reference TRBV5-1 and TRBJ1-3): KAGVTQTPRYLIKTRGQQVTLSCSPISGHRSVSWYQQTPGQGLQFLFEYFSETQRNKGNFPGRFSGRQFSNSRSEMNVSTLELGDSALYLCASTIGEGQESAGNTIYFGEGSWLTVV.

The V gene is TRBV7-9, the J gene TRBJ2-5, with D possibly matching TRBD2 (6 bases). The CDR3 length is 14 residues. Germline assignment: CDR1 SEHNR and CDR2 FQNEAQ (reference sequence). V lost 4 bases and J lost 5, with 14 bases in between. The CDR3 DNA reads TGTGCCAGCAGCTCAACGGGGGTATGGGAGACCCAGTACTTC. Translated, it gives CASSSTGVWETQYF.

The chain uses TRBV2 and TRBJ2-2, with 8 bases that match TRBD2. V lost 8 bases to trimming and J lost 5 bases; unmatched junction nucleotides: 7. This CDR3 is built from 14 residues. CDR1 is SNHLY and CDR2 is FYNNEI in the germline V gene. The CDR3 region is CASGGTSLTGELFF. The DNA for the CDR3 is TGTGCCAGCGGGGGGACTAGTCTAACCGGGGAGCTGTTTTTT.

The V call is TRBV19, the J call TRBJ1-2; D may be TRBD1 (6 bases). Germline-derived CDR1 and CDR2 are LNHDA and SQIVND (reference sequence). Trimming removed 8 bases at V and 6 bases at J, with 13 bases between. The CDR3 sequence is 12 residues long. The CDR3 region is CASRRGVDGYTF. Here the CDR3 DNA reads TGTGCCAGTCGTAGGGGGGTCGATGGCTACACCTTC.

The J gene is TRBJ2-2, the V gene TRBV5-6, with D perhaps TRBD2 (6 bases). Trimming cost V 0 bases and J 4 bases, with 10 bases left between them. The germline CDR1 and CDR2 sequences are SGHDT and YYEEEE. This CDR3 spans 15 amino acids. CDR3 protein: CASSLGLVATGELFF. The CDR3 nucleotides are TGTGCCAGCAGCTTGGGACTAGTAGCCACCGGGGAGCTGTTTTTT.

This clone was observed a handful of times. This chain connects TRBV5-6 to TRBJ2-5; 8 bases line up with TRBD1. Germline V gene data show CDR1 as SGHDT and CDR2 as YYEEEE. CDR3 length: 13 residues. J was trimmed by 4 bases and V by 5 bases; bases with no gene match: 4. CDR3 sequence reads: CASSIRGRETQYF. In DNA, the CDR3 is TGTGCCAGCAGTATCAGGGGGCGAGAGACCCAGTACTTC.

The chain is built from TRBV4-2 and TRBJ1-1; 9 positions agree with TRBD1. The J segment lost 4 bases and the V segment lost 1 base, leaving 7 bases of the junction unmatched. CDR3 length: 16 amino acids. Germline-derived CDR1 and CDR2 are LGHNA and YNFKEQ. CDR3 protein: CASSQGHGTGTTEAFF. The CDR3 coding sequence is TGTGCCAGCAGCCAAGGTCACGGGACAGGGACCACTGAAGCTTTCTTT.

This sequence joins TRBV6-5 and TRBJ1-6; D may be TRBD1 (6 bases). The CDR3 loop spans 16 amino acids. Germline V gives CDR1 MNHEY, CDR2 SVGAGI. Trimming took off 2 bases at V and 8 bases at J, with 16 bases between the two ends. The CDR3 loop reads CASSYTSGQPYSPLHF. The CDR3 region has the DNA TGTGCCAGCAGTTACACCTCCGGACAGCCCTATTCACCCCTCCACTTT.

This clone was counted a few times. The chain uses TRBV2 and TRBJ1-1; D unclear. Germline V gene data show CDR1 as SNHLY and CDR2 as FYNNEI. V was shortened by 3 bases and J by 7 bases, with 12 bases between the two germline ends. The CDR3 has 13 residues. This CDR3 is CASSESRSLEAFF. The CDR3 region has the DNA TGTGCCAGCAGTGAGTCCCGCTCACTTGAAGCTTTCTTT.

V gene TRBV27 combines with J gene TRBJ2-7; 10 bases line up with TRBD1. J gave up 7 bases and V 2 bases, and 2 bases lay outside the gene matches. The CDR3 extends over 13 amino acids. CDR1 and CDR2 (germline): MNHEY, SMNVEV (reference sequence). The CDR3 DNA sequence: TGTGCCAGCAGTTTAGGACAGGGGGGGGAGCAGTACTTC. Translated, it gives CASSLGQGGEQYF.

This chain joins TRBV19 and TRBJ1-4, with TRBD1 as a possible D gene (6 bases). V gave up 5 bases and J gave up 5 bases, with 15 bases separating them. This CDR3 is built from 15 residues. Germline-derived CDR1 and CDR2 are LNHDA and SQIVND (reference sequence). The CDR3 loop is CASSGRQVTNEKLFF. The CDR3 DNA reads as TGTGCCAGTAGTGGTCGACAGGTGACAAATGAAAAACTGTTTTTT. The variable domain in full, completed from reference TRBV19 and TRBJ1-4, reads DGGITQSPKYLFRKEGQNVTLSCEQNLNHDAMYWYRQDPGQGLRLIYYSQIVNDFQKGDIAEGYSVSREKKESFPLTVTSAQKNPTAFYLCASSGRQVTNEKLFFGSGTQLSVL.